The clone carrying this T cell receptor (beta chain) appeared many times. Its matching antigen is unknown. This entry is derived from a study of T cells in Graves' hyperthyroidism and ophthalmopathy. The CDR3 contains 13 residues. Trimming stripped 6 bases from V and 7 bases from J, with 18 bases between. The germline gives CDR1 DFQATT, CDR2 SNEGSKA (reference sequence). General study findings and limits: Peripheral blood also featured most of the thyroid clonotypes expanded above 0.001.

Using RNA transcripts as the source, TCR beta CDR3 regions were amplified. HTBI primers drove first-round RT-PCR of the TCR CDR3. MiXCR was run by TCRdb on the multiplex PCR reads, yielding one entry per CDR3 protein. The table shows more than 300,000 distinct CDR3 sequences, with about 15% occurring only once. The sequencing input was blood. The chain recombines TRBV20-1 with TRBJ1-1; D uncertain. The receptor comes from a woman between 25 and 40 years old with Graves' hyperthyroidism. The CDR3 reads CSAPRAGTYEAFF. CDR3 nucleotide sequence: TGCAGTGCACCCCGGGCAGGTACTTATGAAGCTTTCTTT.